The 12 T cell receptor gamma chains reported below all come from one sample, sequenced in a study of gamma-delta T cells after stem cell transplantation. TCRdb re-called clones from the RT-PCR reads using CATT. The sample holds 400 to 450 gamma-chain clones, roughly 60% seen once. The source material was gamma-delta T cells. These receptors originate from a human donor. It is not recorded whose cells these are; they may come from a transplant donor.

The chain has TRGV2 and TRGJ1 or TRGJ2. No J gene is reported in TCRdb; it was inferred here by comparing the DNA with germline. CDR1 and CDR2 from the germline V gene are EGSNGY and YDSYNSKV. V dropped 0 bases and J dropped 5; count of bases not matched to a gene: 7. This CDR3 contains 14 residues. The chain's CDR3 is CATWDGGPNYKKLF. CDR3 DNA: TGTGCCACCTGGGACGGGGGTCCGAATTATAAGAAACTCTTT.

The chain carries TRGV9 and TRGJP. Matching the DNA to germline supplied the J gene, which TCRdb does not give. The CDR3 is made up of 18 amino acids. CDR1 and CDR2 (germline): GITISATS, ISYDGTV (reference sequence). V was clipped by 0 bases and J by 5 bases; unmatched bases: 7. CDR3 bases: TGTGCCTTGTGGGAGGTGCCGGTGGAAGAGTTGGGCAAAAAAATCAAGGTATTT. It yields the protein CALWEVPVEELGKKIKVF.

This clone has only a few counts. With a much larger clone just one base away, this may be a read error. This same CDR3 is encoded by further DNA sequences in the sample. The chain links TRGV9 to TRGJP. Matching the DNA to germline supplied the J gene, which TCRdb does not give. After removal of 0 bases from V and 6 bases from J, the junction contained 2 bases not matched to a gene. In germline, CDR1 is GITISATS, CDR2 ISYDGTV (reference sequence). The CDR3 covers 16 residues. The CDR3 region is CALWEVLELGKKIKVF. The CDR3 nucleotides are TGTGCCTTGTGGGAGGTGCTAGAGTTGGGCAAAAAAATCAAGGTATTT.

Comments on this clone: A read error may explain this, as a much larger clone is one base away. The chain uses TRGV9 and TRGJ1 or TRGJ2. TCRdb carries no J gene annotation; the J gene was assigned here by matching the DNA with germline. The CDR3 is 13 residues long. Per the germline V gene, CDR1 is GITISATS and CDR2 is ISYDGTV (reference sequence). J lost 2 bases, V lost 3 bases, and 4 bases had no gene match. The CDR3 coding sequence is TGTGCCTTGTGGGAGACCGATTATTATAAGAAACTCTTT. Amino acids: CALWETDYYKKLF.

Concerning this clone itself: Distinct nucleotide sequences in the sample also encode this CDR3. The chain's CDR3 is CALWEVPELGKKIKVF. The CDR3 DNA reads TGTGCCTTGTGGGAGGTGCCGGAGTTGGGCAAAAAAATCAAGGTATTT. The J gene is TRGJP, the V gene TRGV9. Matching the DNA to germline supplied the J gene, which TCRdb does not give. After removal of 0 bases from V and 7 bases from J, the junction contained 3 bases not matched to a gene. Germline V CDR1 and CDR2: GITISATS, ISYDGTV (reference sequence). This CDR3 is built from 16 residues.

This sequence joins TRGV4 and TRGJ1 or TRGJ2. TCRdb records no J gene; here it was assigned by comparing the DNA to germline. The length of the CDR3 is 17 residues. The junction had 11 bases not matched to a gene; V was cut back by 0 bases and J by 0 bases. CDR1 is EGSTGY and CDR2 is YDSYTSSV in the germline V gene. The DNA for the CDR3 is TGTGCCACCTGGGATGGGCCGACATTTGTGAATTATTATAAGAAACTCTTT. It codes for CATWDGPTFVNYYKKLF.

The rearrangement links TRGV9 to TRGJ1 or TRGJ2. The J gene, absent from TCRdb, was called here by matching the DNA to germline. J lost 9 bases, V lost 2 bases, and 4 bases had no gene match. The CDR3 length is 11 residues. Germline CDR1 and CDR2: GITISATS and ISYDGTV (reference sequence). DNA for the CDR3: TGTGCCTTGTGGGAGGCGACTAAGAAACTCTTT. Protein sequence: CALWEATKKLF.

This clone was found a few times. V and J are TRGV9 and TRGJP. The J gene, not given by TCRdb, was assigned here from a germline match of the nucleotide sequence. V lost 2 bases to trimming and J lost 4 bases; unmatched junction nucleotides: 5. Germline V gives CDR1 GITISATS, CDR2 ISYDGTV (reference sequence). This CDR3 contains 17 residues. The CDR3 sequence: CALWEAAQELGKKIKVF. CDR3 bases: TGTGCCTTGTGGGAGGCAGCCCAAGAGTTGGGCAAAAAAATCAAGGTATTT.

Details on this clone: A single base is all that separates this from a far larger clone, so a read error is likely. DNA for the CDR3: TGTGCCTTGTGTGAGGTGCAAGAGTTGGGCAAAAAAATCAAGGTATTT. This gives the protein CALCEVQELGKKIKVF. No V gene was called, though TRGJP was called as the J gene. The CDR3 runs 16 residues.

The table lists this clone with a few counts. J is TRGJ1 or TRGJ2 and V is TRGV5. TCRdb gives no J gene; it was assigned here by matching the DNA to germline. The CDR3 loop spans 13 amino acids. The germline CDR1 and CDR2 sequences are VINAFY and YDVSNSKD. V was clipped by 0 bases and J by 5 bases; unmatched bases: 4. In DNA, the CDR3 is TGTGCCACCTGGGACAGGCTGAATTATAAGAAACTCTTT. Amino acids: CATWDRLNYKKLF.

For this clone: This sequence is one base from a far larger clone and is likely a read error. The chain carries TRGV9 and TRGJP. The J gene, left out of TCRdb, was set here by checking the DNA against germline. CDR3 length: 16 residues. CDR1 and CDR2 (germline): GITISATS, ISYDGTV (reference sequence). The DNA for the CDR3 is TGTGCCTTGGGGGAGGTGCAAGAGTTGGGCAAAAAAATCAAGGTATTT. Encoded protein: CALGEVQELGKKIKVF.

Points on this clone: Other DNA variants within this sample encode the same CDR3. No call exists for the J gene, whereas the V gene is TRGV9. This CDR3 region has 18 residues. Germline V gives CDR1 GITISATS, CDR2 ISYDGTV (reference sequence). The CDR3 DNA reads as TGTGCCTTGTGGGAGGTGAAAAGCGTAGGATTGGGCAAAAAAATCAAGGTATTC. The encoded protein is CALWEVKSVGLGKKIKVF.